This is a list of T cell receptor beta chains from one sample in a study of response to subunit inactivated influenza vaccine. TCRdb reanalysed the RT-PCR reads using MiXCR and keeps one entry per CDR3 protein. The sample holds around 470,000 distinct CDR3 sequences, approximately 7.8% seen once. The input for sequencing was PBMCs from blood, taken less than 30 months after vaccination. These receptors all come from a man aged 50 to 69 who received an inactivated influenza vaccine. The CDR3 runs from the conserved cysteine through the conserved F or W. Each record gives: V gene, clone size, J gene, D gene, CDR3 DNA, CDR3 protein. A D gene is named only where the DNA matches it firmly. Rows give clone size only sometimes, using once, few, many, or a class for an expanded clone.

TRBV7-2	NA	TRBJ2-1	NA	TGTGCCAGCAGCCCGACGGAGTATGAGCAGTTCTTC	CASSPTEYEQFF
TRBV7-2	NA	TRBJ1-5	NA	TGTGCCAGCAGCGTAATGTCACCGAGGGGCAATCAGCCCCAGCATTTT	CASSVMSPRGNQPQHF
TRBV11-2	NA	TRBJ2-3	NA	TGTGCCAGCAGCCTAAATGGACTGGCCGAAAGGGATACGCAGTATTTT	CASSLNGLAERDTQYF
TRBV9	many	TRBJ1-3	NA	TGTGCCAGCAGCGGTAACTCTGGAAACACCATATATTTT	CASSGNSGNTIYF
TRBV29-1	NA	TRBJ2-5	NA	TGCAGCGTCCCTCGGCACAGCGGGACCCAGTACTTC	CSVPRHSGTQYF
TRBV3-1	many	TRBJ1-1	TRBD1	TGTGCCAGCAGCTACGGACAGGGAACCACTGAAGCTTTCTTT	CASSYGQGTTEAFF
TRBV24-1	few	TRBJ1-1	TRBD1	TGTGCCACCAGTGCCCCTCCCCAGGGGGCGAAAACTGAAGCTTTCTTT	CATSAPPQGAKTEAFF
TRBV20-1	few	TRBJ2-5	TRBD2	TGCAGTGCTAGAGATCCGGCTAGCGGACAAGAGACCCAGTACTTC	CSARDPASGQETQYF
TRBV4-1	few	TRBJ2-2	NA	TGCGCCAGCAGCCAAGAGAGTAGCCGGAACACCGGGGAGCTGTTTTTT	CASSQESSRNTGELFF
TRBV7-2	NA	TRBJ2-3	NA	TGTGCCAGCAGCTTAGCGGCAATCCTAGATACGCAGTATTTT	CASSLAAILDTQYF
TRBV15	few	TRBJ2-3	NA	TGTGCCACCAGCAGAGATTTAGGAGGCCGCACAGATACGCAGTATTTT	CATSRDLGGRTDTQYF
TRBV7-9	many	TRBJ1-1	NA	TGTGCCAGCAGCGAACGGATGGGGTGGACTGAAGCTTTCTTT	CASSERMGWTEAFF
TRBV30	few	TRBJ1-2	NA	TGTGCCTGGAGTATGACAGGCTATGGCTACACCTTC	CAWSMTGYGYTF
TRBV29-1	few	TRBJ2-7	NA	TGCAGCGTTGGCGACAGGCTGTACGAGCAGTACTTC	CSVGDRLYEQYF
TRBV30	few	TRBJ2-5	NA	TGTGCCTGGAGTGTATGGCAGGGGCGAGAGACCCAGTACTTC	CAWSVWQGRETQYF
TRBV5-1	NA	TRBJ1-1	NA	TGCGCCAGCAGCGACCGCCCCAGGGGACACACTGAAGCTTTCTTT	CASSDRPRGHTEAFF
TRBV7-9	NA	TRBJ2-3	TRBD2	TGTGCCAGCAGCTTTTACCTAGCGGGGGCGGCAGATACGCAGTATTTT	CASSFYLAGAADTQYF
TRBV12-3/TRBV12-4	few	TRBJ1-4	TRBD1	TGTGCCAGCAGTTTTAAGGCAGGGGGTGAAAAACTGTTTTTT	CASSFKAGGEKLFF
TRBV20-1	NA	TRBJ2-1	NA	TGCAGTGCTAGGGTCTTAAACAATGAGCAGTTCTTC	CSARVLNNEQFF
TRBV20-1	few	TRBJ2-3	TRBD2	TGCAGTCCGAAGGGGACTAGCGTAGATACGCAGTATTTT	CSPKGTSVDTQYF
TRBV5-1	few	TRBJ1-1	NA	TGCGCCAGCAGCTTGGAACTGGCGAGGGACACTGAAGCTTTCTTT	CASSLELARDTEAFF
TRBV5-1	many	TRBJ2-5	NA	TGCGCCAGCAGCTCGACTAGCCAAGAGACCCAGTACTTC	CASSSTSQETQYF
TRBV12-3/TRBV12-4	few	TRBJ2-1	NA	TGTGCCAGCAGTTTTCCCAGGGTTGATGAGCAGTTCTTC	CASSFPRVDEQFF
TRBV20-1	NA	TRBJ1-1	NA	TGCAGTGCTAGAGAAAGACCGGAAGCTTTCTTT	CSARERPEAFF
TRBV5-1	many	TRBJ2-1	NA	TGCGCCAGCAGCTTGGACAGGGCCAATGAGCAGTTCTTC	CASSLDRANEQFF
TRBV5-1	few	TRBJ2-7	NA	TGCGCCAGCAGCTGGAGACAGAGCTACGAGCAGTACTTC	CASSWRQSYEQYF
TRBV9	many	TRBJ2-7	TRBD1	TGTGCCAGCAGCGTGACAGGGGGTCCGACCTACGAGCAGTACTTC	CASSVTGGPTYEQYF
TRBV7-2	few	TRBJ2-3	NA	TGTGCCAGCAGCTTAGTGGCAGGGGTGGGAGATACGCAGTATTTT	CASSLVAGVGDTQYF